This note documents a single TCR beta chain sequence. Its antigen is as yet unknown. This sample was included in a study of cytomegalovirus exposure and HLA in healthy donors. Vbeta (60) and Jbeta (13) primers were used in the PCR. The repertoire was sequenced with immunoSEQ multiplex PCR; TCRdb's copy has only in-frame clones and lacks some. The sample yields about 200,000 clones, 80% to 85% seen once. General study results and limits: Earlier analysis looked at TCR beta V segments, and most were productive about 90% or about 30% of the time. In vitro work confirmed that a few CMV-associated chains recognize CMV antigens.

This clonotype originated in a woman in her fifties or sixties in good health and CMV-seropositive. Sequenced sample: PBMCs.

The CDR3 sequence is CASSSPGGELFF. The CDR3 DNA sequence: TGTGCCAGCAGTTCCCCGGGCGGGGAGCTGTTTTTT. This chain links TRBV28 with TRBJ2-2; D gene uncertain. The CDR3 covers 12 residues. Trimming shortened V by 4 bases and J by 7 bases, and 7 bases separated the two germline ends. CDR1 is MDHEN and CDR2 is SYDVKM in the germline V gene.